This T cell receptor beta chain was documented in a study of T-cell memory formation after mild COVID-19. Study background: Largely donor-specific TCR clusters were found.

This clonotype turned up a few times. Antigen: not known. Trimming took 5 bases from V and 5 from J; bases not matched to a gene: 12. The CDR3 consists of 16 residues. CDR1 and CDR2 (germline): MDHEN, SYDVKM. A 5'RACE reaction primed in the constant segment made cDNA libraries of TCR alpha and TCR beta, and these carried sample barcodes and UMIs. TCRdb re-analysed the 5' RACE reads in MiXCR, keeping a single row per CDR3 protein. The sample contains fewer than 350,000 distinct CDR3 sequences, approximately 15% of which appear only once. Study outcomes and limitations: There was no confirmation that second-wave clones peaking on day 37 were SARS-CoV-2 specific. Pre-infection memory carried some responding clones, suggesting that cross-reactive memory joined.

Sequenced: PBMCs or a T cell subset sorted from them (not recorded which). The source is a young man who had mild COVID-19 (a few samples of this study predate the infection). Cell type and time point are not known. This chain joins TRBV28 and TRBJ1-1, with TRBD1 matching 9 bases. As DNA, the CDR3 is TGTGCCAGCAGTGCATTGTACGGACAGGGGAGGACTGAAGCTTTCTTT. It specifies CASSALYGQGRTEAFF.